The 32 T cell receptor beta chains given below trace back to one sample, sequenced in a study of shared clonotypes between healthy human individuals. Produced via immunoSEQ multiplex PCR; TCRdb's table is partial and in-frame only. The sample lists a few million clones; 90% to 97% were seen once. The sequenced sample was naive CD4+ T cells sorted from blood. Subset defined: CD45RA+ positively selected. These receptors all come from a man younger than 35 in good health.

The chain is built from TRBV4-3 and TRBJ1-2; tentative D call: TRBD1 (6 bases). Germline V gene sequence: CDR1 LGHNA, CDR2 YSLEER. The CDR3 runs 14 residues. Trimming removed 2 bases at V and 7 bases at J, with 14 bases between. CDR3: CASSQPGAPSGYTF. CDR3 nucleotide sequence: TGCGCCAGCAGCCAACCGGGGGCCCCGAGTGGCTACACCTTC.

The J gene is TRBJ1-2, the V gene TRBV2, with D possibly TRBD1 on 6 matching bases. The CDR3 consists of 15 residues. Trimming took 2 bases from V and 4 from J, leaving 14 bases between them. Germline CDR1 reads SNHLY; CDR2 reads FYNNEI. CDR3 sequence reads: CASSESRGMSYGYTF. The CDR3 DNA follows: TGTGCCAGCAGTGAATCTAGGGGGATGAGCTATGGCTACACCTTC.

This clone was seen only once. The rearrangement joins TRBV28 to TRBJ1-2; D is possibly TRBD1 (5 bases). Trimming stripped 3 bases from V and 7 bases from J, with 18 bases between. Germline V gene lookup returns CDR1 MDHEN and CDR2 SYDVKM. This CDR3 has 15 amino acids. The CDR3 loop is CASSFGAGGDGGYTF. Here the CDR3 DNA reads TGTGCCAGCAGTTTTGGGGCCGGAGGGGATGGTGGCTACACCTTC.

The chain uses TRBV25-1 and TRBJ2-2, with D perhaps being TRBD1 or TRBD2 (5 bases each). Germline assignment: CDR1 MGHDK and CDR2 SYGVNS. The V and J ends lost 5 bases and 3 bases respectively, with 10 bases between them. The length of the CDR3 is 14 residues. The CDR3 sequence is CASSPGTHTGELFF. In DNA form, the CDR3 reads TGTGCCAGCAGTCCCGGGACCCACACCGGGGAGCTGTTTTTT.

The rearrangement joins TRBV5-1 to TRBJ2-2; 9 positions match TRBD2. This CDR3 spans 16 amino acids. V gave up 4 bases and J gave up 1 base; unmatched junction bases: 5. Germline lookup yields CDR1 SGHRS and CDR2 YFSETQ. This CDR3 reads CASSRSTSGNTGELFF. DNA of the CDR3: TGCGCCAGCAGCCGCTCGACTAGCGGGAACACCGGGGAGCTGTTTTTT.

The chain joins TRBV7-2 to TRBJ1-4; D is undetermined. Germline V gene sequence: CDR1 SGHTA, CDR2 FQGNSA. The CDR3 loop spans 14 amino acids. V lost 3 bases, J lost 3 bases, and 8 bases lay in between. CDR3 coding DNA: TGTGCCAGCAGCTTTCGATCATCTAATGAAAAACTGTTTTTT. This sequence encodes CASSFRSSNEKLFF.

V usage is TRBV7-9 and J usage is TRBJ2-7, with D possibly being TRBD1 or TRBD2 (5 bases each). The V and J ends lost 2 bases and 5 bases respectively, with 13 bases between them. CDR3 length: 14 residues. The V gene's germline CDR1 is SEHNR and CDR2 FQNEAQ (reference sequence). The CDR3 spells CASSLWDGADEQYF. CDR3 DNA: TGTGCCAGCAGCTTATGGGACGGGGCCGACGAGCAGTACTTC.

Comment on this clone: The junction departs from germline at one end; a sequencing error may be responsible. Here the CDR3 reads CASSQGLAGGADTQYF. DNA of the CDR3: TGTGCTAGCAGCCAAGGACTAGCGGGGGGTGCAGATACGCAGTATTTT. The chain has TRBV7-7 and TRBJ2-3, with TRBD2 matching over 14 bases. Germline-derived CDR1 and CDR2 are SSHAT and FNYEAQ (reference sequence). CDR3 length equals 16 residues.

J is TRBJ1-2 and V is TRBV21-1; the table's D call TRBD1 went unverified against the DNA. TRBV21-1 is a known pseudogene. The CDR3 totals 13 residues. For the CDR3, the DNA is TGTGCCAGCCACAGGGAGTTGAACTATGGCTACACCTTC. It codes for CASHRELNYGYTF.

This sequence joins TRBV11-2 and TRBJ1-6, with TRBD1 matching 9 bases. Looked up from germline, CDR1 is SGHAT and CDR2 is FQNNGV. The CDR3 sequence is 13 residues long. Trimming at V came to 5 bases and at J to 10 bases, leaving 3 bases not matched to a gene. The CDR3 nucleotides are TGTGCCAGCAGCGGACAGGGGCGGTCACCCCTCCACTTT. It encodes CASSGQGRSPLHF.

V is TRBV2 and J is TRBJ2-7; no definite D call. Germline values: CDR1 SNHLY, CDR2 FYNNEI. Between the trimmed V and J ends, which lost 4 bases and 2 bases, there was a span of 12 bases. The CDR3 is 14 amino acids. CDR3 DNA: TGTGCCAGCAGTGCGCTACACGCCGCCTACGAGCAGTACTTC. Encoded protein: CASSALHAAYEQYF.

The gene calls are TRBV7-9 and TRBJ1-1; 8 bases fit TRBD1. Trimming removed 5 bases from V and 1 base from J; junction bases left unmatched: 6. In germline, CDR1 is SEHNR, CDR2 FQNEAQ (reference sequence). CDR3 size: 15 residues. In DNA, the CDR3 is TGTGCCAGCAGCCAGTTCGGACAGGGGAACACTGAAGCTTTCTTT. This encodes CASSQFGQGNTEAFF.

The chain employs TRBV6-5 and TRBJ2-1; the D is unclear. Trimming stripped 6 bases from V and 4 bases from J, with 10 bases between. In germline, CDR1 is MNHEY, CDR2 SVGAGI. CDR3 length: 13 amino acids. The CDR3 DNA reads TGTGCCAGCAGACGCGGACCATACAATGAGCAGTTCTTC. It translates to CASRRGPYNEQFF.

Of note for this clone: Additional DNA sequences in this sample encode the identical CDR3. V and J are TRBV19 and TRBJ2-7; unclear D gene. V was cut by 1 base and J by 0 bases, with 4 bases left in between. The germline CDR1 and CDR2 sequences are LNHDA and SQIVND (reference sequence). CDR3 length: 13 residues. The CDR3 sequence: CASSIGSSYEQYF. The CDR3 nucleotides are TGTGCCAGTAGTATAGGGAGCTCCTACGAGCAGTACTTC.

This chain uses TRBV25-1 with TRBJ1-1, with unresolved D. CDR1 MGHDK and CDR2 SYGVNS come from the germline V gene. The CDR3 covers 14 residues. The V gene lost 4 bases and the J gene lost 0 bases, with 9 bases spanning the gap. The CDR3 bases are TGTGCCAGCAGTGCCATACAGCTGAACACTGAAGCTTTCTTT. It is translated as CASSAIQLNTEAFF.

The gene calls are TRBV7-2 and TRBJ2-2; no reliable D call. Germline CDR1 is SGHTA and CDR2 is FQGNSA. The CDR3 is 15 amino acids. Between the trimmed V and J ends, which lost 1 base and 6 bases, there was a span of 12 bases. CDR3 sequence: CASSLGGTLAGELFF. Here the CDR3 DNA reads TGTGCCAGCAGCTTAGGGGGAACACTCGCCGGGGAGCTGTTTTTT. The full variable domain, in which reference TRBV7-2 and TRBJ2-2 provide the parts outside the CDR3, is GAGVSQSPSNKVTEKGKDVELRCDPISGHTALYWYRQSLGQGLEFLIYFQGNSAPDKSGLPSDRFSAERTGGSVSTLTIQRTQQEDSAVYLCASSLGGTLAGELFFGEGSRLTVL.

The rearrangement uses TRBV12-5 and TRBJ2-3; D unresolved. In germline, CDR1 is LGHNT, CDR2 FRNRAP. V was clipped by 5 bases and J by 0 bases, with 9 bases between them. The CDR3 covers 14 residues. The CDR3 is CASGISGSTDTQYF. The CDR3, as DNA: TGTGCTAGTGGTATAAGTGGGAGCACAGATACGCAGTATTTT. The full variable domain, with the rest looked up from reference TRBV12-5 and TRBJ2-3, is DARVTQTPRHKVTEMGQEVTMRCQPILGHNTVFWYRQTMMQGLELLAYFRNRAPLDDSGMPKDRFSAEMPDATLATLKIQPSEPRDSAVYFCASGISGSTDTQYFGPGTRLTVL.

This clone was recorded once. CDR3 sequence: CASSAHSTTVAFF. DNA of the CDR3: TGTGCCAGCAGCGCACACTCGACGACTGTTGCTTTCTTT. The V call is TRBV7-2, the J call TRBJ1-1; no clear D gene. The CDR3 is 13 amino acids. V lost 5 bases to trimming and J lost 11 bases, with 18 bases between them. Germline assignment: CDR1 SGHTA and CDR2 FQGNSA.

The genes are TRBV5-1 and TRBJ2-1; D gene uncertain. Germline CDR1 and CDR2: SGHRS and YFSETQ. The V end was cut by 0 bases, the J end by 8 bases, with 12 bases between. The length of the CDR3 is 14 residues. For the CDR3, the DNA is TGCGCCAGCAGCTTGGAAATAGGGATCTATGAGCAGTTCTTC. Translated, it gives CASSLEIGIYEQFF.

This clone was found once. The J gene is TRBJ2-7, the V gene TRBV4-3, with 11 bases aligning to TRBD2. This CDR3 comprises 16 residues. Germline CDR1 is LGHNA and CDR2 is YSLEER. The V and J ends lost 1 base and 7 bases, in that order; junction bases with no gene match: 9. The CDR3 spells CASSQGALAGVGEQYF. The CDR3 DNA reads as TGCGCCAGCAGCCAAGGGGCACTAGCGGGAGTGGGGGAGCAGTACTTC.

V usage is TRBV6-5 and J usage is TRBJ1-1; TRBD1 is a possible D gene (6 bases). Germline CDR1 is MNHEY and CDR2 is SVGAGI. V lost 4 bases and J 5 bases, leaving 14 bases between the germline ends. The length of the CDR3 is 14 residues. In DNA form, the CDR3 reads TGTGCCAGCAGTTGGGGAGGGGGGCGGACTGAAGCTTTCTTT. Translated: CASSWGGGRTEAFF.

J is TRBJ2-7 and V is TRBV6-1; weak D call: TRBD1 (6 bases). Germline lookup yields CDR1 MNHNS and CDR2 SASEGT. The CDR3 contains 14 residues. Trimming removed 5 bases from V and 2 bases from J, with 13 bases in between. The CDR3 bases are TGTGCCAGCAGTCCTTGGACAGAGACCTACGAGCAGTACTTC. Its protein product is CASSPWTETYEQYF.

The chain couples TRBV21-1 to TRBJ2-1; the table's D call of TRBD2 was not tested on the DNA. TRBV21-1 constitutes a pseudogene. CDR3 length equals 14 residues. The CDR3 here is CASSNNASYNEQFF. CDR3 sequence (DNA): TGTGCCAGCAGCAACAACGCGTCCTACAATGAGCAGTTCTTC.

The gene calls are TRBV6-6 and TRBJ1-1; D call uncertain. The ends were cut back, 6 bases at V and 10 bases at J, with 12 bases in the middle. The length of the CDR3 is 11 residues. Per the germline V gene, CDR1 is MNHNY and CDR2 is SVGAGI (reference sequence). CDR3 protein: CASSLSPGAFF. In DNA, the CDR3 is TGTGCCAGCAGCCTTTCCCCTGGAGCTTTCTTT.

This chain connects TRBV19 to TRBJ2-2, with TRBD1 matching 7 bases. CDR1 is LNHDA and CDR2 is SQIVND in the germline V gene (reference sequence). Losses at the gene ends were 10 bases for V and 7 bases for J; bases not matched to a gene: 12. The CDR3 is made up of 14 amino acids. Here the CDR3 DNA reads TGTGCCACCACCGGTGACAGGGATGGCGGGGAGCTGTTTTTT. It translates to CATTGDRDGGELFF.

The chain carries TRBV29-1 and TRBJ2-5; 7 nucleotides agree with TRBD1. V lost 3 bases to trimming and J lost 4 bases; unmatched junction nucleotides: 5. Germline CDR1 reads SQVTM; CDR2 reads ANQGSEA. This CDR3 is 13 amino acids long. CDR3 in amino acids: CSVDEQGTETQYF. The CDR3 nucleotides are TGCAGCGTTGACGAACAGGGGACAGAGACCCAGTACTTC.

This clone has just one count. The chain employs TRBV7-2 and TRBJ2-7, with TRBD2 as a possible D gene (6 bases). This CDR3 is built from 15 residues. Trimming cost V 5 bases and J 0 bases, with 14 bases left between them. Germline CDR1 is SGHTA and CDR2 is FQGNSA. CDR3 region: CASSEAGKGSYEQYF. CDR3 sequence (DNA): TGTGCCAGCAGCGAGGCGGGAAAGGGCTCCTACGAGCAGTACTTC.

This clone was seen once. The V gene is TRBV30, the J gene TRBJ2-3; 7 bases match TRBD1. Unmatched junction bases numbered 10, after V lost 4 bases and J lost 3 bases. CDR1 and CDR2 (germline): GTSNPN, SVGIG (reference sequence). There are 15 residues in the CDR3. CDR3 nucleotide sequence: TGTGCCTGGACCCTCACAGGGGCAGATACAGATACGCAGTATTTT. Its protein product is CAWTLTGADTDTQYF.

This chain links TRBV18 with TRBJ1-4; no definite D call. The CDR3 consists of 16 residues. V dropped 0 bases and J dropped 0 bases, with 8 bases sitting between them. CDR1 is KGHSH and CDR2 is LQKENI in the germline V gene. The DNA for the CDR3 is TGTGCCAGCTCACCACCGTGGGCTGCAACTAATGAAAAACTGTTTTTT. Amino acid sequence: CASSPPWAATNEKLFF.

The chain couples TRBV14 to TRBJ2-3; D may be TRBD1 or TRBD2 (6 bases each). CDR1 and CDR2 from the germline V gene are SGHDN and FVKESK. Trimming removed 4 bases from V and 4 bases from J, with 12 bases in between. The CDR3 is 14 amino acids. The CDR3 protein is CASSRRGKADTQYF. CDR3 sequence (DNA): TGTGCCAGCAGCCGGAGGGGGAAGGCAGATACGCAGTATTTT.

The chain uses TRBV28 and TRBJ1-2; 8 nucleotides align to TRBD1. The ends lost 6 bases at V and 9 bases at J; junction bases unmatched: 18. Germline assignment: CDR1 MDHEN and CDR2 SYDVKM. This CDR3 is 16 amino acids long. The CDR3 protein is CASSSPSAGGERSYTF. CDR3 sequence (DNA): TGTGCCAGCAGCTCCCCGTCGGCAGGGGGCGAAAGGAGCTACACCTTC.

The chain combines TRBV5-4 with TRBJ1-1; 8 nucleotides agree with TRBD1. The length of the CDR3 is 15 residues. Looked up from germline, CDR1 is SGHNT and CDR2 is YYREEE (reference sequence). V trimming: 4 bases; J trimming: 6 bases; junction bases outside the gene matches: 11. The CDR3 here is CASSARQGSYAEAFF. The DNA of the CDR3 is TGTGCCAGCAGCGCGAGACAGGGGAGTTACGCTGAAGCTTTCTTT.